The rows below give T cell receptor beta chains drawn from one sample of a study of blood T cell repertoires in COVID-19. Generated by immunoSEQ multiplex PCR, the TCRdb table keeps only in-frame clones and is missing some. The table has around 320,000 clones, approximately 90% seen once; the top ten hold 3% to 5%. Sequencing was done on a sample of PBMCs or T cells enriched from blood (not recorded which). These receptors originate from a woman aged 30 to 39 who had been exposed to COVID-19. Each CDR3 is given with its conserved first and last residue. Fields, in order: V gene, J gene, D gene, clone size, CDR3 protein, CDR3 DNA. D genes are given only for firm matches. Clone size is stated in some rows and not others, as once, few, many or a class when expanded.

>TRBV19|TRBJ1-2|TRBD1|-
CASRGRGYGYTF
TGTGCCAGTAGGGGCAGGGGGTATGGCTACACCTTC
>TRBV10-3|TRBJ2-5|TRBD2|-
CAISDPGLAEETQYF
TGTGCCATCAGTGACCCGGGACTAGCGGAAGAGACCCAGTACTTC
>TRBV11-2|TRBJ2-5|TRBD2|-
CASSLGPSGGPGETQYF
TGTGCCAGCAGCTTAGGTCCTAGCGGGGGCCCGGGAGAGACCCAGTACTTC
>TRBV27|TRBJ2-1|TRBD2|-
CASSYGRGLAVLKQFF
TGTGCCAGCAGCTACGGCCGGGGACTAGCCGTTCTAAAGCAGTTCTTC
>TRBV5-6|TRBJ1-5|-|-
CASSLASQPQHF
TGTGCCAGCAGCTTGGCCAGTCAGCCCCAGCATTTT
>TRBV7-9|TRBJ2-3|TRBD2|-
CASSSGLAGATDTQYF
TGTGCCAGCAGCTCGGGACTAGCGGGGGCAACAGATACGCAGTATTTT
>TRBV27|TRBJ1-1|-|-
CASSFGGAAEAFF
TGTGCCAGCAGCTTCGGGGGGGCCGCTGAAGCTTTCTTT
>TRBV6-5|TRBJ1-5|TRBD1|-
CASSGSGQVNQPQHF
TGTGCCAGCAGCGGGAGTGGACAGGTCAATCAGCCCCAGCATTTT
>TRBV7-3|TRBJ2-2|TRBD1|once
CASSLGTGNTGELFF
TGTGCCAGCAGCTTAGGGACAGGCAACACCGGGGAGCTGTTTTTT
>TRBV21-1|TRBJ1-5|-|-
CASSGARRGRASNQPQHF
TGTGCCAGCAGCGGGGCTAGGAGGGGGCGGGCGAGCAATCAGCCCCAGCATTTT
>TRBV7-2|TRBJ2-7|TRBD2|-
CASSLRASGGYEQYF
TGTGCCAGCAGCTTACGGGCTAGCGGGGGCTACGAGCAGTACTTC
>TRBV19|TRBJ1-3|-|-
CATSRRGGGNTIYF
TGTGCCACCTCTAGGAGGGGTGGTGGAAACACCATATATTTT
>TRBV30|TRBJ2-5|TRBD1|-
CAWSPTTDRSQETQYF
TGTGCCTGGAGTCCCACAACGGACAGGTCCCAAGAGACCCAGTACTTC
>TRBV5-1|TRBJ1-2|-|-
CASSFDSNYGYTF
TGCGCCAGCAGCTTCGACAGCAACTATGGCTACACCTTC
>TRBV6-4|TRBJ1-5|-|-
CASSPEGGQVQPQHF
TGTGCCAGCAGTCCCGAGGGGGGGCAGGTCCAGCCCCAGCATTTT
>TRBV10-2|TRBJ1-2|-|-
CASSGPGMYGYTF
TGCGCCAGCAGTGGTCCAGGGATGTATGGCTACACCTTC
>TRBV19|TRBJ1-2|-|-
CASSITTGHPGYGYTF
TGTGCCAGTAGTATCACCACAGGTCATCCCGGATATGGCTACACCTTC
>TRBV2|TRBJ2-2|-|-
CASSRGGVFGTGELFF
TGTGCCAGCAGTCGGGGAGGAGTCTTTGGCACCGGGGAGCTGTTTTTT
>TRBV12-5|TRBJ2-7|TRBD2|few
CASADTRLAGAKEQYF
TGTGCTAGTGCCGACACTCGACTAGCGGGGGCAAAAGAGCAGTACTTC
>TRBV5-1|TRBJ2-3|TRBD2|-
CASGLGLKSGGKGDTQYF
TGCGCCAGCGGATTGGGTTTAAAGAGCGGGGGGAAAGGAGATACGCAGTATTTT
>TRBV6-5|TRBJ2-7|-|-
CASSYSGGERYEQYF
TGTGCCAGCAGTTACTCGGGAGGAGAACGATACGAGCAGTACTTC
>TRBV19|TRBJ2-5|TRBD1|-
CASSRFRGREETQYF
TGTGCCAGTAGTCGCTTTAGGGGGCGCGAAGAGACCCAGTACTTC
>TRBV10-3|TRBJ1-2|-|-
CAIGGTTIYTF
TGTGCCATCGGGGGGACGACGATCTACACCTTC
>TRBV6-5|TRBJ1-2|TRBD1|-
CASSYTTGRDGYTF
TGTGCCAGCAGTTACACGACAGGGCGCGATGGCTACACCTTC
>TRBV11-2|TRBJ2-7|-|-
CASSLDQGSGGGQYF
TGTGCCAGCAGCTTAGATCAGGGGTCGGGCGGCGGGCAGTACTTC
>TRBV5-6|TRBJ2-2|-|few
CASSFRGKDTGELFF
TGTGCCAGCAGCTTTAGGGGGAAGGACACCGGGGAGCTGTTTTTT
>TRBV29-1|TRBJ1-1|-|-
CSVEMFSEAFF
TGCAGCGTTGAAATGTTCTCTGAAGCTTTCTTT
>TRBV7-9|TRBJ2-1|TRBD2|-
CASSIAGAPLEQFF
TGTGCCAGCAGCATAGCGGGGGCCCCTCTAGAGCAGTTCTTC
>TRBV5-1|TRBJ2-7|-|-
CASSKSSGSYEQYF
TGCGCCAGCAGCAAGTCGTCCGGCTCCTACGAGCAGTACTTC
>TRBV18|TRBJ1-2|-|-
CASSPLPQAVDNYGYTF
TGTGCCAGCTCACCACTCCCCCAGGCCGTTGATAACTATGGCTACACCTTC
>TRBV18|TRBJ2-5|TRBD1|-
CASSSKTGWETQYF
TGTGCCAGCTCATCGAAGACAGGGTGGGAGACCCAGTACTTC
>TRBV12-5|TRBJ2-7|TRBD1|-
CASGLPPWGQGNYEQYF
TGTGCTAGTGGTTTGCCCCCCTGGGGACAGGGAAACTACGAGCAGTACTTC
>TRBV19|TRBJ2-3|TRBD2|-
CASRPRWSSGGDTQYF
TGTGCCAGTAGACCAAGGTGGTCTAGCGGGGGCGATACGCAGTATTTT
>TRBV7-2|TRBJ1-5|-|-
CASSKYQSNQPQHF
TGTGCCAGCAGCAAATATCAGAGCAATCAGCCCCAGCATTTT
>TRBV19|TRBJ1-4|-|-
CASKRTSGELSEKLFF
TGTGCCAGTAAGAGAACATCAGGGGAGTTGAGTGAAAAACTGTTTTTT
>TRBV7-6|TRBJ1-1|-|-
CASSPRPGSRGSTEAFF
TGTGCCAGCAGCCCCCGTCCAGGCTCCCGGGGAAGCACTGAAGCTTTCTTT
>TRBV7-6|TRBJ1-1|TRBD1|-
CASSLGTGVPTEAFF
TGTGCCAGCAGCTTAGGCACAGGGGTCCCCACTGAAGCTTTCTTT
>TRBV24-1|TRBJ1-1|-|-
CATSDLPIRGTNTEAFF
TGTGCCACCAGTGATTTGCCCATCCGGGGGACTAACACTGAAGCTTTCTTT
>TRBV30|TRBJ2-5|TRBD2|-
CAWSVIGGAGYQETQYF
TGTGCCTGGAGTGTAATCGGGGGGGCCGGATACCAAGAGACCCAGTACTTC
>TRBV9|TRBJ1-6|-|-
CASSARENSPLHF
TGTGCCAGCAGCGCCCGGGAGAATTCACCCCTCCACTTT
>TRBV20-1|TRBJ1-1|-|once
CSARRQAAFF
TGCAGTGCTAGAAGACAGGCGGCTTTCTTT
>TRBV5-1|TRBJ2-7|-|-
CASSLVPGTTYEQYF
TGCGCCAGCAGCTTGGTTCCGGGGACAACCTACGAGCAGTACTTC
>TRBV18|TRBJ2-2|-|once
CASSPLRPRAGELFF
TGTGCCAGCTCACCATTAAGGCCGCGGGCCGGGGAGCTGTTTTTT
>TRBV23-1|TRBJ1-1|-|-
CASSQSRNTEAFF
TGCGCCAGCAGTCAATCTCGTAACACTGAAGCTTTCTTT
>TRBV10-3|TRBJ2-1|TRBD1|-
CAISEGDRGGDEQFF
TGTGCCATCAGTGAAGGGGACAGGGGAGGCGATGAGCAGTTCTTC
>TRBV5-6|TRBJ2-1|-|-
CASSPRDWNNEQFF
TGTGCCAGCAGCCCCCGGGACTGGAATAATGAGCAGTTCTTC
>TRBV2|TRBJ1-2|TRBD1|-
CASTQGVNYGYTF
TGTGCCAGCACCCAGGGGGTGAACTATGGCTACACCTTC
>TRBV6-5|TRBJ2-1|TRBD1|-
CASRLGTGLHNEQFF
TGTGCCAGCAGACTCGGGACAGGATTACACAATGAGCAGTTCTTC
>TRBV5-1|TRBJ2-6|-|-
CATTDQASGANVLTF
TGCGCCACCACCGACCAGGCCTCTGGGGCCAACGTCCTGACTTTC